Following are 5 T cell receptor beta chains from one sample sequenced in a study of T cells in Graves' hyperthyroidism and ophthalmopathy. Amplification of TCR beta CDR3 regions was performed using RNA transcripts as template. The HTBI primer set drove a first-round RT-PCR of the TCR CDR3. MiXCR, run by TCRdb on the multiplex PCR reads, gives a single entry per CDR3 protein. The data contain 600,000 to 850,000 distinct CDR3 sequences, approximately 19% of them singletons. The sample consisted of blood. These receptors originate from a woman aged 50 to 60 with Graves' hyperthyroidism that later progressed to Graves' ophthalmopathy.

This clonotype was counted only a few times. This chain connects TRBV2 to TRBJ1-4; D unclear. The CDR3 runs to 14 residues. CDR1 is SNHLY, CDR2 FYNNEI, per germline. Between the trimmed V and J ends, which lost 4 bases and 6 bases, there was a span of 12 bases. In DNA, the CDR3 is TGTGCCAGCAGTGTTTGGGGTCGTGATGAAAAACTGTTTTTT. Encoded protein: CASSVWGRDEKLFF.

This clonotype turned up a few times. The germline gene is not matched at one end of the junction; a read error may be the cause. The rearrangement joins TRBV14 to TRBJ2-7; D ambiguous. Per the germline V gene, CDR1 is SGHDN and CDR2 is FVKESK. The CDR3 is 13 amino acids. This CDR3 is CASGQGESYEQYF. CDR3 sequence (DNA): TGTGCCAGCGGCCAAGGAGAGAGTTACGAGCAGTACTTC.

This clonotype occurred many times. The chain carries TRBV2 and TRBJ2-2; 9 nucleotides align to TRBD2. The length of the CDR3 is 15 residues. Germline values: CDR1 SNHLY, CDR2 FYNNEI. V trimming: 2 bases; J trimming: 3 bases; junction bases outside the gene matches: 1. The CDR3 DNA sequence: TGTGCCAGCAGTGAACTAGCGGGGTACACCGGGGAGCTGTTTTTT. Translated, it gives CASSELAGYTGELFF.

The chain couples TRBV6-1 to TRBJ1-5; D call uncertain. Trimming left V 2 bases short and J 6 bases short, with 8 bases between. The CDR3 consists of 13 residues. CDR1 is MNHNS, CDR2 SASEGT, per germline. The chain's CDR3 is CASSEQDTQPQHF. DNA for the CDR3: TGTGCCAGCAGTGAACAAGATACTCAGCCCCAGCATTTT.

The chain recombines TRBV6-1 with TRBJ1-1; 9 bases match TRBD1. V shed 7 bases and J 1 base; nucleotides not matched to a gene: 13. The germline V gene encodes CDR1 MNHNS and CDR2 SASEGT. The CDR3 totals 17 residues. The CDR3, as DNA: TGTGCCAGCAATAGAACCGGGACAGGGATTAGGAACACTGAAGCTTTCTTT. Translating it yields CASNRTGTGIRNTEAFF.